A few counts support the clone carrying this T cell receptor beta chain. Its cognate antigen is unknown. This entry belongs to a study of human T cells and chemical hapten exposure. The study's findings and limits: Alopecia was present in the donors, so their immune response may differ from healthy people's.

This CDR3 spans 15 amino acids. Between the trimmed V and J ends, which lost 4 bases and 4 bases, there was a span of 14 bases. Time point defined: patch test 2, 6 weeks after DPC sensitization. Treatment in this sample: therapeutic diphenylcyclopropenone sensitization with weekly scalp DPC. Those who donated were patients with alopecia, 18 to 70 years of age, and suitable for DPC. Via MiXCR, TCRdb re-called the RACE reads, giving one row per CDR3 protein. The sample has hundreds of thousands of distinct CDR3 sequences; nearly 6.5% are singletons. The sequencing used whole blood, collected in connection with sensitization to the hapten diphenylcyclopropenone (DPC). V and J are TRBV12-3 or TRBV12-4 and TRBJ1-5, with TRBD1 as a possible D gene (6 bases). This receptor was taken from a woman between 18 and 30 years old with alopecia areata. Some clones in this sample may be carry-over from other donors' samples. The CDR3 is CASSSGQKVNQPQHF. The CDR3 nucleotides read TGTGCCAGCAGTTCCGGACAGAAAGTTAATCAGCCCCAGCATTTT.